The present T cell receptor beta chain was sequenced within a study of response to subunit inactivated influenza vaccine. This clonotype appeared a few times. TCRdb reprocessed the RT-PCR reads with MiXCR, giving one entry per CDR3 protein. The sample lists about 520,000 distinct CDR3 sequences, 25% occurring once. CDR3 size: 16 residues. Per germline, CDR1 SGHAT and CDR2 FQDESV (reference sequence). The V gene lost 2 bases and the J gene lost 3 bases, with 15 bases spanning the gap. This clonotype was sampled from a man in his fifties who received an inactivated influenza vaccine. The rearrangement links TRBV11-1 to TRBJ2-3; perhaps TRBD2 as D (6 bases). The source material was CD4+ T cells sorted from PBMCs, sampled about 5 days after vaccination. CDR3 sequence reads: CASSLQRRAGTDTQYF. DNA for the CDR3: TGTGCCAGCAGCTTACAGCGGAGGGCAGGAACAGATACGCAGTATTTT.